This T cell receptor beta chain was found in a study of cytomegalovirus exposure and HLA in healthy donors. Study at large: Inside one of the first data releases sat around 85 million unique TCRs taken from HLA-typed donors. General study points: The study carried out a later analysis of TCR beta sequences. It associated some 17,000 of them with specific HLA alleles at a false discovery rate of 0.05. Follow-up analysis later connected one missense variant in DCLRE1C with trimming of TCR beta V- and J-genes. The analysis excluded some indistinguishable V segments, including TRBV6-2 and TRBV6-3.

Turning to this clone: As yet, its antigen is unknown.

The PCR contained 60 Vbeta and 13 Jbeta primers. Sequencing used immunoSEQ multiplex PCR; TCRdb keeps in-frame clones, though not all of them. The sample has around 240,000 clones; roughly 87% are singletons. Between the trimmed V and J ends, which lost 0 bases and 7 bases, there was a span of 7 bases. The CDR3 extends over 13 amino acids. Germline CDR1 and CDR2: GTSNPN and SVGIG (reference sequence). This chain joins TRBV30 and TRBJ1-6; D uncertain. Sequencing used PBMCs. The clonotype originates from a woman aged 40 to 49 in good health and CMV-seropositive. The CDR3 here is CAWSVRSNSPLHF. As DNA, the CDR3 is TGTGCCTGGAGTGTCCGGTCGAATTCACCCCTCCACTTT. Full variable domain (missing parts from reference TRBV30 and TRBJ1-6): SQTIHQWPATLVQPVGSPLSLECTVEGTSNPNLYWYRQAAGRGLQLLFYSVGIGQISSEVPQNLSASRPQDRQFILSSKKLLLSDSGFYLCAWSVRSNSPLHFGNGTRLTVT.